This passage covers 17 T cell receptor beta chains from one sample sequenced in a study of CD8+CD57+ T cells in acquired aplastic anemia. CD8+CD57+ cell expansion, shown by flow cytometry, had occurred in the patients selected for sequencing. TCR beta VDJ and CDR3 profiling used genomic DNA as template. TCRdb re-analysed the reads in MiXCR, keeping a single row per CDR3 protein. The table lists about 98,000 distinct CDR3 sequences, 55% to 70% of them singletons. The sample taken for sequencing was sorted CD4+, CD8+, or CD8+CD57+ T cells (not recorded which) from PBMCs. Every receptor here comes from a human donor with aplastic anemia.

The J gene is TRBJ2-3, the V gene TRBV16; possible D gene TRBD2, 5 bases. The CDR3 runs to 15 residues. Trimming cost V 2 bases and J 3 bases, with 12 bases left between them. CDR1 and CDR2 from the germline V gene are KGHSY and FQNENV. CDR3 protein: CASSQIGERTDTQYF. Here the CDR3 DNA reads TGTGCCAGCAGCCAAATCGGGGAAAGGACAGATACGCAGTATTTT.

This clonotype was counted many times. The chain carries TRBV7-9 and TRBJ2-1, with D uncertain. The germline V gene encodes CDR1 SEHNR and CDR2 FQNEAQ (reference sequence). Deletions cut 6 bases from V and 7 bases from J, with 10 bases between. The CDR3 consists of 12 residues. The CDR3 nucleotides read TGTGCCAGCAGTTGGAGCGCGAATGAGCAGTTCTTC. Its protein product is CASSWSANEQFF.

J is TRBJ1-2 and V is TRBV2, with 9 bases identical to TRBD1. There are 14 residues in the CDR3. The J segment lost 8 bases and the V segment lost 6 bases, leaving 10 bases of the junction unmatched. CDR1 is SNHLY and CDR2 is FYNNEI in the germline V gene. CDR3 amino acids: CASSRTGQGDGYTF. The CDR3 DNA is TGTGCCAGCAGCAGAACGGGACAGGGCGACGGCTACACCTTC.

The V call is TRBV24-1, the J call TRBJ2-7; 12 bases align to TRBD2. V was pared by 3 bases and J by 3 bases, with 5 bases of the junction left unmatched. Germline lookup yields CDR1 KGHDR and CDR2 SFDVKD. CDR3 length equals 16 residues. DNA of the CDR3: TGTGCCACCAGTGATGGCCTAGCGGGAGGGTTCTACGAGCAGTACTTC. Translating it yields CATSDGLAGGFYEQYF.

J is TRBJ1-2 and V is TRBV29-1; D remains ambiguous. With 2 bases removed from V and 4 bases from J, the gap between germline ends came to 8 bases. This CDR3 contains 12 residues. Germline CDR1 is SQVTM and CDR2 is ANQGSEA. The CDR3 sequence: CSVESLGYGYTF. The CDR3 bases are TGCAGCGTTGAATCACTAGGCTATGGCTACACCTTC.

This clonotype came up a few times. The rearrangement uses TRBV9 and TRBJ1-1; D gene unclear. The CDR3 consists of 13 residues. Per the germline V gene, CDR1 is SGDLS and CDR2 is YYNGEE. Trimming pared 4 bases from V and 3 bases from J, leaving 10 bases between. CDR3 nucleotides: TGTGCCAGCAGCATAGGACGGTACACTGAAGCTTTCTTT. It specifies CASSIGRYTEAFF.

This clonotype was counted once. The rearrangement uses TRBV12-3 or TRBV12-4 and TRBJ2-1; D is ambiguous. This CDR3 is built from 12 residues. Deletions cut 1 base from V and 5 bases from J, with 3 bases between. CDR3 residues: CASSLVHNEQFF. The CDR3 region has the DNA TGTGCCAGCAGTTTAGTCCACAATGAGCAGTTCTTC.

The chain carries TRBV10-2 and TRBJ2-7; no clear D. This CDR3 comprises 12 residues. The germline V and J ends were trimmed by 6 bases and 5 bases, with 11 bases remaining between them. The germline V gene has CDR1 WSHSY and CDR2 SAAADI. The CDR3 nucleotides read TGCGCCAGCAGCGAAATCGAGGACGAGCAGTACTTC. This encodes CASSEIEDEQYF.

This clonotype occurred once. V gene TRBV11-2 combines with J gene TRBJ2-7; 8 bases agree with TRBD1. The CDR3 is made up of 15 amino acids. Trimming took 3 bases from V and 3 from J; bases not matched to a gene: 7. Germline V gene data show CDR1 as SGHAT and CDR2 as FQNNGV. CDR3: CASSLNAGGVYEQYF. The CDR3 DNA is TGTGCCAGCAGCTTGAATGCAGGGGGCGTCTACGAGCAGTACTTC. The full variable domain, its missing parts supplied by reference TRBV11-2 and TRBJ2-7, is EAGVAQSPRYKIIEKRQSVAFWCNPISGHATLYWYQQILGQGPKLLIQFQNNGVVDDSQLPKDRFSAERLKGVDSTLKIQPAKLEDSAVYLCASSLNAGGVYEQYFGPGTRLTVT.

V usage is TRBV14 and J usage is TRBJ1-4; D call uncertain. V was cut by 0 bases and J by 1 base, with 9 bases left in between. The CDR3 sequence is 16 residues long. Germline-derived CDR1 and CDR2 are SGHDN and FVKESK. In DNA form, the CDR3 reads TGTGCCAGCAGCCAAGATTTGGGCAAAACTAATGAAAAACTGTTTTTT. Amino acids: CASSQDLGKTNEKLFF.

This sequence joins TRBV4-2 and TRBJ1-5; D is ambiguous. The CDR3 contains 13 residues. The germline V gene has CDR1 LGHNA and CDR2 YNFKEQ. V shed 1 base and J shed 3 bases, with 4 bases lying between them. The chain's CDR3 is CASSQVINQPQHF. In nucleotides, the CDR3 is TGTGCCAGCAGCCAAGTTATCAATCAGCCCCAGCATTTT.

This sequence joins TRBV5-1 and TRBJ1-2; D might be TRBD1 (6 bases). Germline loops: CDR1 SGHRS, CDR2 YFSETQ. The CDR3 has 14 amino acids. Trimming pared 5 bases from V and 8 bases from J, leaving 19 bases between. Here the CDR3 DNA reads TGCGCCAGCAGGAAATCCGGGGACATCGGCGGCTACACCTTC. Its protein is CASRKSGDIGGYTF.

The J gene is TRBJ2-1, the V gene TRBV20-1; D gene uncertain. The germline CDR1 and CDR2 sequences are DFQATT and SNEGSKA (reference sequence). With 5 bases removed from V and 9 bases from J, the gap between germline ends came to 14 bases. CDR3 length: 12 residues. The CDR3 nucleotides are TGCAGTGCTCCTGGAGTAAAGGGTGAGCAGTTCTTC. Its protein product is CSAPGVKGEQFF.

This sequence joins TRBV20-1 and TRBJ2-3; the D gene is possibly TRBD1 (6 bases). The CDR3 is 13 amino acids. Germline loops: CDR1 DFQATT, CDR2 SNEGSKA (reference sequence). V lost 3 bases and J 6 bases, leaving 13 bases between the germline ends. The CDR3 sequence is CSARVQGRDTQYF. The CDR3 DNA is TGCAGTGCTAGGGTACAGGGTCGCGATACGCAGTATTTT.

The CDR3 bases are TGTGCCAGCAGCTTAGGTGGGCCGGGGACCCAGTACTTC. The encoded protein is CASSLGGPGTQYF. The V call is TRBV7-2, the J call TRBJ2-5; no clear D. The CDR3 extends over 13 amino acids. Trimming cost V 1 base and J 7 bases, with 10 bases left between them. Germline values: CDR1 SGHTA, CDR2 FQGNSA.

CDR3 protein: CASSEPGTGIYEQYF. The CDR3 DNA reads as TGTGCCAGCAGTGAACCGGGGACAGGGATCTACGAGCAGTACTTC. The chain couples TRBV6-1 to TRBJ2-7; 9 bases line up with TRBD1. CDR1 and CDR2 from the germline V gene are MNHNS and SASEGT. The ends lost 2 bases at V and 3 bases at J; junction bases unmatched: 5. The CDR3 has 15 amino acids.

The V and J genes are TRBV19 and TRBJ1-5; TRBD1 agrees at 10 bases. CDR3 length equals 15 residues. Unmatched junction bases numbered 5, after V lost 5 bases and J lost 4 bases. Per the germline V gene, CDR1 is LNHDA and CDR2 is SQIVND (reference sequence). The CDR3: CASSLWDRGNQPQHF. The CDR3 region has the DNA TGTGCCAGTAGTCTGTGGGACAGGGGAAATCAGCCCCAGCATTTT.